The 5 T cell receptor beta chains in this list originate from one sample, sequenced in a study of shared clonotypes between healthy human individuals (dated by TCRdb to about 2020). CD8 naive samples were obtained by positive selection for CCR7 among CD45RO-negative cells, yielding a CD45RA+CCR7+ population from which TemRA cells were excluded. The protocol used for the library was the immunoSEQ multiplex PCR assay. The clones in this table, taken by TCRdb from immuneACCESS, are in-frame only. Not every clone is retained; where verified, under half of the shortfall comes from an unresolved V gene, and the cause of the rest is unknown. In all, the sample holds around 1.9 million clones, and just over 90% of those were seen once. Under 2% of the sample lies in the top ten. Sequenced sample: naive CD8+ T cells from PBMCs. Read against the paper, the sample's cell subset or site label means: CD45RA+CCR7+. The receptors originated from a man between 18 and 29 years old in good health. Some clones in this sample may be carry-over from other donors' samples.

The chain recombines TRBV27 with TRBJ1-2, with a weak D call TRBD1 (5 bases). The V end was cut by 6 bases, the J end by 8 bases, with 16 bases between. Germline V gene sequence: CDR1 MNHEY, CDR2 SMNVEV (reference sequence). There are 13 residues in the CDR3. The CDR3 DNA sequence: TGTGCCAGCAGCCGCGGGACCGCAATCGGCTACACCTTC. This codes for CASSRGTAIGYTF.

The gene calls are TRBV14 and TRBJ2-1; 9 nucleotides line up with TRBD2. Losses at the gene ends were 0 bases for V and 6 bases for J; bases not matched to a gene: 12. Germline V CDR1 and CDR2: SGHDN, FVKESK. This CDR3 contains 18 residues. The CDR3 coding sequence is TGTGCCAGCAGCCAAGATCTATGGCGGGAGGGCCCCTCCAATGAGCAGTTCTTC. Translated: CASSQDLWREGPSNEQFF.

The CDR3 region has the DNA TGCGCCAGCAGCGGTGGGGGTGGGACTGAAGCTTTCTTT. It encodes CASSGGGGTEAFF. The rearrangement uses TRBV5-1 and TRBJ1-1, with D maybe TRBD1 (5 bases). In germline, CDR1 is SGHRS, CDR2 YFSETQ. V lost 4 bases, J lost 5 bases, and 12 bases lay in between. The CDR3 has 13 residues.

The rearrangement joins TRBV5-8 to TRBJ2-1, with TRBD1 matching over 10 bases. The CDR3 is 15 residues long. The V gene's germline CDR1 is SGHTS and CDR2 YDEGEE. V lost 0 bases and J lost 8; bases outside the gene matches: 5. The CDR3 loop is CASSLAGTGVDEQFF. The CDR3 DNA reads TGTGCCAGCAGCTTGGCCGGGACAGGGGTCGATGAGCAGTTCTTC.

As for this clone: Other DNA sequences in this specimen translate into the identical CDR3. The chain recombines TRBV4-1 with TRBJ1-5; 8 bases line up with TRBD1. The germline V gene has CDR1 MGHRA and CDR2 YSYEKL. Trimming took 4 bases from V and 2 from J; bases not matched to a gene: 1. CDR3 length: 14 residues. CDR3 DNA sequence: TGCGCCAGCAGCCCGGACAGGGGCAATCAGCCCCAGCATTTT. This gives the protein CASSPDRGNQPQHF.